These T cell receptor beta chains were read from a single sample in a study of beta chain features in type 1 diabetes. Using immunoSEQ multiplex PCR, the repertoire was profiled, and TCRdb retains in-frame clones only, with some absent. Of fewer than 500,000 clones listed, about 15% are singletons. Sequencing used naive CD4+ T cells from blood. Receptor source: a man aged 25-40 years in good health. The CDR3 runs from the conserved cysteine through the conserved F or W. Fields, in order: D gene, J gene, V gene, clone size, CDR3 protein, CDR3 DNA. A D gene is named only where the DNA matches it firmly. The size of a clone is reported for some rows only, either as once, few or many, or as a class for expanded clones.

- TRBJ2-1 TRBV20-1 - CSAASGNEQFF TGCAGTGCTGCAAGCGGCAATGAGCAGTTCTTC
- TRBJ2-1 TRBV20-1 few CSASRRGEQFF TGCAGTGCCTCTCGCCGGGGGGAGCAGTTCTTC
- TRBJ2-6 TRBV30 few CAWIPIGQIDSGANVLTF TGTGCCTGGATTCCCATTGGCCAGATAGACTCTGGGGCCAACGTCCTGACTTTC
TRBD2 TRBJ2-5 TRBV30 - CAWNLAGGPKTQYF TGTGCCTGGAATCTAGCGGGAGGGCCCAAGACCCAGTACTTC
- TRBJ2-5 TRBV30 many CAFTLGETQYF TGTGCCTTCACCCTGGGGGAGACCCAGTACTTC
TRBD1 TRBJ1-1 TRBV7-8 few CASSSGTDLSEAFF TGTGCCAGCAGCTCGGGGACAGACTTAAGTGAAGCTTTCTTT
TRBD2 TRBJ2-3 TRBV9 - CASSPGVVAGAEEDTQYF TGTGCCAGCAGCCCAGGGGTGGTAGCGGGGGCGGAAGAGGATACGCAGTATTTT
- TRBJ1-5 TRBV30 once CAWAGGREQPQHF TGTGCCTGGGCCGGTGGGCGGGAACAGCCCCAGCATTTT
TRBD2 TRBJ2-1 TRBV7-2 few CASSLRLAGGNEQFF TGTGCCAGCAGCTTACGTCTAGCGGGGGGCAATGAGCAGTTCTTC
- TRBJ1-1 TRBV9 - CASSADSYTRAEAFF TGTGCCAGCAGCGCCGACTCATACACCCGGGCTGAAGCTTTCTTT
- TRBJ2-3 TRBV18 - CASSPRDTQYF TGTGCCAGCTCACCACGAGATACGCAGTATTTT
TRBD2 TRBJ2-1 TRBV7-9 few CASSSPAAPASGSNEQFF TGTGCCAGCAGCTCTCCTGCGGCCCCGGCTAGCGGGAGTAACGAGCAGTTCTTC
TRBD2 TRBJ2-2 TRBV11-2 - CASRKTSGRANRELFF TGTGCCAGCAGGAAAACTAGCGGGAGGGCCAATCGGGAGCTGTTTTTT
TRBD2 TRBJ2-1 TRBV13 - CASSRSPSGRWENEQFF TGTGCCAGCAGTCGAAGCCCTAGCGGGAGGTGGGAGAATGAGCAGTTCTTC
- TRBJ2-7 TRBV19 - CASSRDTVYEQYF TGTGCCAGTAGTCGAGACACCGTCTACGAGCAGTACTTC
TRBD2 TRBJ2-7 TRBV5-1 few CASSSYSGGSSYEQYF TGCGCCAGCAGCTCCTACAGTGGCGGGAGCTCCTACGAGCAGTACTTC
- TRBJ2-5 TRBV7-9 few CASNPMGWETQYF TGTGCCAGCAACCCGATGGGTTGGGAGACCCAGTACTTC
- TRBJ2-3 TRBV6-5 few CASSVSDTQYF TGTGCCAGCAGTGTGTCTGATACGCAGTATTTT
TRBD2 TRBJ2-5 TRBV15 few CATSRDGLAGAETQYF TGTGCCACCAGCAGAGACGGCCTAGCGGGAGCAGAGACCCAGTACTTC
- TRBJ2-5 TRBV14 - CASSQFETQYF TGTGCCAGCAGCCAGTTTGAGACCCAGTACTTC
TRBD1 TRBJ1-1 TRBV6-6 - CASRTYVGQMNTEAFF TGTGCCAGCAGAACCTACGTGGGACAGATGAACACTGAAGCTTTCTTT
TRBD1 TRBJ2-5 TRBV7-8 few CASSHVRGLETQYF TGTGCCAGCAGCCACGTCAGGGGGCTGGAGACCCAGTACTTC
TRBD2 TRBJ2-1 TRBV11-3 - CASSPGSGGRTYNEQFF TGTGCCAGCAGCCCCGGCAGCGGGGGCCGAACTTACAATGAGCAGTTCTTC
- TRBJ1-1 TRBV30 many CAWITGVIAMNTEAFF TGTGCCTGGATTACAGGTGTCATTGCCATGAACACTGAAGCTTTCTTT
- TRBJ2-5 TRBV6-5 once CASSPQGGLQETQYF TGTGCCAGCAGCCCCCAGGGGGGCCTCCAAGAGACCCAGTACTTC
- TRBJ2-4 TRBV11-3 - CASSLGTFSWAKNIQYF TGTGCCAGCAGCTTGGGGACCTTCTCCTGGGCCAAAAACATTCAGTACTTC
TRBD1 TRBJ2-3 TRBV5-4 few CASSNGRGRIDTQYF TGTGCCAGCAGCAACGGTAGGGGGCGGATAGATACGCAGTATTTT
- TRBJ2-6 TRBV7-3 - CASSPSRSGANVLTF TGTGCCAGCAGCCCAAGCCGCTCTGGGGCCAACGTCCTGACTTTC
- TRBJ1-1 TRBV5-1 - CASSLAPGNTEAFF TGCGCCAGCAGCTTGGCCCCAGGGAACACTGAAGCTTTCTTT
TRBD2 TRBJ2-3 TRBV30 - CAWSVGLAVGDTQYF TGTGCCTGGAGTGTAGGACTAGCGGTTGGGGATACGCAGTATTTT
TRBD2 TRBJ2-1 TRBV6-1 - CASSSEGLVSNEQFF TGTGCCAGCAGCTCCGAGGGACTAGTCTCCAATGAGCAGTTCTTC